Listed below are T cell receptor beta chains from one sample, sequenced in a study of blood T cell repertoires in COVID-19. Sequenced by immunoSEQ multiplex PCR; TCRdb stores in-frame clones only, minus some. The table shows some 200,000 clones, with approximately 90% occurring only once. The sequencing input was PBMCs or T cells enriched from blood (not recorded which). The source is a man in his late teens or twenties with acute COVID-19. Both conserved end residues are part of each CDR3. Each record gives: clone size, D gene, V gene, J gene, CDR3 protein, CDR3 DNA. A D gene is named only where the DNA matches it firmly. Rows may omit the clone size; those that give it use once, few, many or a size class.

abundance: NA; d_gene: NA; v_gene: TRBV5-6; j_gene: TRBJ2-7; CDR3aa: CASCRIGQEGEQYF; CDR3nt: TGTGCCAGCTGCCGGATTGGACAGGAGGGCGAGCAGTACTTC
abundance: NA; d_gene: NA; v_gene: TRBV5-1; j_gene: TRBJ1-1; CDR3aa: CASSLAGWNTEAFF; CDR3nt: TGCGCCAGCAGCTTGGCGGGGTGGAACACTGAAGCTTTCTTT
abundance: NA; d_gene: NA; v_gene: TRBV1; j_gene: TRBJ2-2; CDR3aa: CTSSQAFPMTSGRGVGELFF; CDR3nt: TGCACCAGCAGCCAAGCCTTCCCCATGACTAGCGGGAGGGGGGTCGGGGAGCTGTTTTTT
abundance: NA; d_gene: NA; v_gene: TRBV25-1; j_gene: TRBJ2-1; CDR3aa: CASSDPHSNEQFF; CDR3nt: TGTGCCAGCAGTGACCCCCACTCCAATGAGCAGTTCTTC
abundance: NA; d_gene: TRBD2; v_gene: TRBV11-3; j_gene: TRBJ2-7; CDR3aa: CASSKGAGAYEQYF; CDR3nt: TGTGCCAGCAGCAAAGGAGCGGGAGCCTACGAGCAGTACTTC
abundance: NA; d_gene: TRBD2; v_gene: TRBV11-2; j_gene: TRBJ2-1; CDR3aa: CASSLATSNYNEQFF; CDR3nt: TGTGCCAGCAGCTTAGCGACTAGCAACTACAATGAGCAGTTCTTC
abundance: once; d_gene: TRBD2; v_gene: TRBV27; j_gene: TRBJ2-7; CDR3aa: CASTRGGGIYEQYF; CDR3nt: TGTGCCAGCACCCGTGGGGGAGGGATCTACGAGCAGTACTTC
abundance: NA; d_gene: TRBD2; v_gene: TRBV10-3; j_gene: TRBJ2-1; CDR3aa: CAISESIFRTAGGEQFF; CDR3nt: TGTGCCATCAGTGAGTCGATCTTCAGGACAGCGGGAGGAGAGCAGTTCTTC
abundance: NA; d_gene: NA; v_gene: TRBV13; j_gene: TRBJ2-3; CDR3aa: CASTTRGTDTQYF; CDR3nt: TGTGCCAGCACCACTCGGGGAACAGATACGCAGTATTTT
abundance: NA; d_gene: NA; v_gene: TRBV9; j_gene: TRBJ1-2; CDR3aa: CASSPSVAATNYGYTF; CDR3nt: TGTGCCAGCAGCCCGTCCGTCGCGGCTACTAACTATGGCTACACCTTC
abundance: once; d_gene: TRBD1; v_gene: TRBV29-1; j_gene: TRBJ1-2; CDR3aa: CSVERQGGYGYTF; CDR3nt: TGCAGCGTTGAACGACAGGGTGGCTATGGCTACACCTTC
abundance: NA; d_gene: NA; v_gene: TRBV7-9; j_gene: TRBJ1-1; CDR3aa: CASSQEGWVEAFF; CDR3nt: TGTGCCAGCAGCCAGGAGGGGTGGGTGGAAGCTTTCTTT
abundance: NA; d_gene: NA; v_gene: TRBV6-5; j_gene: TRBJ2-7; CDR3aa: CASSYGLYGTYEQYF; CDR3nt: TGTGCCAGCAGTTATGGACTCTACGGCACCTACGAGCAGTACTTC
abundance: NA; d_gene: TRBD1; v_gene: TRBV7-9; j_gene: TRBJ2-1; CDR3aa: CASSLETGGINEQFF; CDR3nt: TGTGCCAGCAGCTTAGAGACAGGGGGCATCAATGAGCAGTTCTTC
abundance: NA; d_gene: NA; v_gene: TRBV7-8; j_gene: TRBJ1-1; CDR3aa: CASTTWGEKNTEAFF; CDR3nt: TGTGCCAGCACCACATGGGGGGAAAAGAACACTGAAGCTTTCTTT
abundance: few; d_gene: NA; v_gene: TRBV10-2; j_gene: TRBJ2-7; CDR3aa: CASSETDSIHEQYF; CDR3nt: TGCGCCAGCAGTGAGACCGACTCAATCCACGAGCAGTACTTC
abundance: NA; d_gene: TRBD1; v_gene: TRBV5-1; j_gene: TRBJ1-2; CDR3aa: CASSTGAFNYGYTF; CDR3nt: TGCGCCAGCAGCACAGGGGCCTTTAACTATGGCTACACCTTC
abundance: NA; d_gene: NA; v_gene: TRBV9; j_gene: TRBJ2-3; CDR3aa: CASSGLGVTQYF; CDR3nt: TGTGCCAGCAGCGGCTTGGGCGTTACGCAGTATTTT
abundance: NA; d_gene: TRBD1; v_gene: TRBV18; j_gene: TRBJ1-4; CDR3aa: CASSPLEQGAFSEKLFF; CDR3nt: TGTGCCAGCTCACCGCTCGAACAGGGGGCATTCAGTGAAAAACTGTTTTTT
abundance: NA; d_gene: NA; v_gene: TRBV6-5; j_gene: TRBJ2-5; CDR3aa: CASSYSRQDQETQYF; CDR3nt: TGTGCCAGCAGTTACTCTCGACAGGACCAAGAGACCCAGTACTTC
abundance: NA; d_gene: TRBD2; v_gene: TRBV28; j_gene: TRBJ2-7; CDR3aa: CASSLLAGGFSYEQYF; CDR3nt: TGTGCCAGCAGTTTGCTAGCGGGAGGGTTTTCCTACGAGCAGTACTTC
abundance: NA; d_gene: TRBD1; v_gene: TRBV28; j_gene: TRBJ1-2; CDR3aa: CASRWDRANYGYTF; CDR3nt: TGTGCCAGCAGATGGGACAGAGCTAACTATGGCTACACCTTC
abundance: once; d_gene: TRBD2; v_gene: TRBV19; j_gene: TRBJ2-7; CDR3aa: CASSPSAGNYEQYF; CDR3nt: TGTGCCAGTAGTCCCTCAGCGGGAAACTACGAGCAGTACTTC
abundance: NA; d_gene: TRBD1; v_gene: TRBV7-2; j_gene: TRBJ2-7; CDR3aa: CASSFDRGYYEQYF; CDR3nt: TGTGCCAGCAGCTTCGACAGGGGGTACTACGAGCAGTACTTC
abundance: NA; d_gene: TRBD2; v_gene: TRBV9; j_gene: TRBJ2-7; CDR3aa: CASSVAVSGRGASEQYF; CDR3nt: TGTGCCAGCAGCGTAGCGGTTAGCGGGAGAGGGGCCTCCGAGCAGTACTTC
abundance: NA; d_gene: TRBD2; v_gene: TRBV11-2; j_gene: TRBJ2-1; CDR3aa: CASSGLAVYNEQFF; CDR3nt: TGTGCCAGCAGCGGTCTAGCGGTCTACAATGAGCAGTTCTTC
abundance: NA; d_gene: TRBD1; v_gene: TRBV28; j_gene: TRBJ2-7; CDR3aa: CASSSPDRTYEQYF; CDR3nt: TGTGCCAGCAGCTCACCGGACAGGACCTACGAGCAGTACTTC
abundance: NA; d_gene: TRBD2; v_gene: TRBV11-2; j_gene: TRBJ2-3; CDR3aa: CASSPTSGRAIGTDTQYF; CDR3nt: TGTGCCAGCAGCCCTACTAGCGGGAGGGCTATTGGCACAGATACGCAGTATTTT
abundance: NA; d_gene: TRBD2; v_gene: TRBV4-3; j_gene: TRBJ2-1; CDR3aa: CASSQETSGRGEQFF; CDR3nt: TGCGCCAGCAGCCAAGAGACTAGCGGGAGGGGTGAGCAGTTCTTC
abundance: NA; d_gene: NA; v_gene: TRBV4-1; j_gene: TRBJ1-1; CDR3aa: CASSQDRSNTEAFF; CDR3nt: TGCGCCAGCAGCCAAGATCGTTCGAACACTGAAGCTTTCTTT
abundance: NA; d_gene: TRBD2; v_gene: TRBV2; j_gene: TRBJ2-1; CDR3aa: CAGSRGGGSSYNEQFF; CDR3nt: TGTGCCGGCTCCCGGGGGGGCGGGAGCTCCTACAATGAGCAGTTCTTC
abundance: NA; d_gene: TRBD2; v_gene: TRBV7-9; j_gene: TRBJ2-3; CDR3aa: CASSLAGGTSSTDTQYF; CDR3nt: TGTGCCAGCAGCTTAGCGGGGGGGACTAGCAGCACAGATACGCAGTATTTT
abundance: NA; d_gene: NA; v_gene: TRBV20-1; j_gene: TRBJ1-2; CDR3aa: CSASSYSGYTF; CDR3nt: TGCAGTGCTAGTTCCTACAGCGGCTACACCTTC
abundance: NA; d_gene: TRBD2; v_gene: TRBV27; j_gene: TRBJ2-1; CDR3aa: CASSNPGGRDEQFF; CDR3nt: TGTGCCAGCAGTAACCCGGGAGGCCGGGATGAGCAGTTCTTC
abundance: NA; d_gene: NA; v_gene: TRBV7-2; j_gene: TRBJ1-5; CDR3aa: CASSLGTGYPQHF; CDR3nt: TGTGCCAGCAGCTTAGGCACAGGGTACCCCCAGCATTTT
abundance: NA; d_gene: NA; v_gene: TRBV28; j_gene: TRBJ2-2; CDR3aa: CASAVGGGNANTGELFF; CDR3nt: TGTGCCAGCGCGGTCGGTGGAGGGAACGCGAACACCGGGGAGCTGTTTTTT
abundance: NA; d_gene: NA; v_gene: TRBV27; j_gene: TRBJ1-6; CDR3aa: CASSLRDNSPLHF; CDR3nt: TGTGCCAGCAGTTTGCGGGATAATTCACCCCTCCACTTT
abundance: once; d_gene: TRBD1; v_gene: TRBV29-1; j_gene: TRBJ2-1; CDR3aa: CSVTGGAYNEQFF; CDR3nt: TGCAGCGTCACAGGGGGTGCCTACAATGAGCAGTTCTTC
abundance: once; d_gene: NA; v_gene: TRBV6-2/TRBV6-3; j_gene: TRBJ2-1; CDR3aa: CASSPPELYNEQFF; CDR3nt: TGTGCCAGCAGTCCCCCGGAGCTATACAATGAGCAGTTCTTC
abundance: NA; d_gene: TRBD1; v_gene: TRBV28; j_gene: TRBJ2-3; CDR3aa: CASRPGGVGGVTDTQYF; CDR3nt: TGTGCCAGCAGGCCAGGGGGCGTAGGGGGCGTAACAGATACGCAGTATTTT
abundance: NA; d_gene: TRBD2; v_gene: TRBV4-3; j_gene: TRBJ2-2; CDR3aa: CASSQEGGGTGELFF; CDR3nt: TGCGCCAGCAGCCAAGAGGGCGGGGGCACCGGGGAGCTGTTTTTT
abundance: NA; d_gene: TRBD1; v_gene: TRBV28; j_gene: TRBJ1-5; CDR3aa: CASSSVTQGAGNQPQHF; CDR3nt: TGTGCCAGCAGTTCAGTAACTCAGGGGGCTGGCAATCAGCCCCAGCATTTT
abundance: once; d_gene: TRBD1; v_gene: TRBV4-1; j_gene: TRBJ2-1; CDR3aa: CASSQDLARDSLYNEQFF; CDR3nt: TGCGCCAGCAGCCAAGATTTGGCCCGGGACAGTCTCTACAATGAGCAGTTCTTC
abundance: NA; d_gene: TRBD1; v_gene: TRBV19; j_gene: TRBJ1-5; CDR3aa: CASSIPGQSSRGGNQPQHF; CDR3nt: TGTGCCAGTAGCATCCCGGGACAGAGCTCGAGAGGCGGCAATCAGCCCCAGCATTTT
abundance: NA; d_gene: NA; v_gene: TRBV28; j_gene: TRBJ1-1; CDR3aa: CASTSEEALNTEAFF; CDR3nt: TGTGCCAGCACTTCCGAGGAGGCCCTGAACACTGAAGCTTTCTTT
abundance: NA; d_gene: NA; v_gene: TRBV12-3/TRBV12-4; j_gene: TRBJ2-3; CDR3aa: CASSLERWDTQYF; CDR3nt: TGTGCCAGCAGTTTAGAGCGATGGGATACGCAGTATTTT
abundance: NA; d_gene: NA; v_gene: TRBV5-8; j_gene: TRBJ2-3; CDR3aa: CASSLWGYQGDTQYF; CDR3nt: TGTGCCAGCAGCCTATGGGGCTACCAAGGGGATACGCAGTATTTT
abundance: few; d_gene: TRBD1; v_gene: TRBV10-2; j_gene: TRBJ1-6; CDR3aa: CASDRDRDNSPLHF; CDR3nt: TGCGCCAGCGACCGGGACAGGGATAATTCACCCCTCCACTTT
abundance: NA; d_gene: NA; v_gene: TRBV2; j_gene: TRBJ2-6; CDR3aa: CASRGPRFTGANVLTF; CDR3nt: TGTGCCAGCAGGGGGCCCCGCTTCACTGGGGCCAACGTCCTGACTTTC
abundance: NA; d_gene: TRBD2; v_gene: TRBV27; j_gene: TRBJ2-7; CDR3aa: CASSPGTSGRDEQYF; CDR3nt: TGTGCCAGCAGTCCTGGGACTAGCGGGAGGGACGAGCAGTACTTC